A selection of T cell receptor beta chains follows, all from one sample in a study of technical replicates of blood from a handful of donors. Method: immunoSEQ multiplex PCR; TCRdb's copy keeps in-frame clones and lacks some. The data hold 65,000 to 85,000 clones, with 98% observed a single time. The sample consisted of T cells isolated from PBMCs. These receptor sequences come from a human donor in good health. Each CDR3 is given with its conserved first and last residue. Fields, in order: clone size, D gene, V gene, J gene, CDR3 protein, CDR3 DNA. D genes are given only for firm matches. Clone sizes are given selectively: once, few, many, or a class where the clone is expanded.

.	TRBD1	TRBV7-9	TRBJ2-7	CASSSRDRGFHEQYF	TGTGCCAGCAGCTCCCGGGACAGGGGATTCCACGAGCAGTACTTC
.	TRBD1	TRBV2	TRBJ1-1	CASSGQGNTEAFF	TGTGCCAGCAGTGGACAGGGGAACACTGAAGCTTTCTTT
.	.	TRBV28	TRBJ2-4	CASSTRRGRNIQYF	TGTGCCAGCAGTACCCGCCGGGGTAGAAACATTCAGTACTTC
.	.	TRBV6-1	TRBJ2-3	CASSLTSNPTDTQYF	TGTGCCAGCAGTTTGACTAGTAATCCCACAGATACGCAGTATTTT
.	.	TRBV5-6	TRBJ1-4	CASSFGVAATNEKLFF	TGTGCCAGCAGCTTTGGAGTAGCAGCAACTAATGAAAAACTGTTTTTT
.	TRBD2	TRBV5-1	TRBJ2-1	CASSLGTFSGDYNEQFF	TGCGCCAGCAGCTTGGGTACTTTCAGCGGGGACTACAATGAGCAGTTCTTC
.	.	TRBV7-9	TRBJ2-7	CASSLSNPYEQYF	TGTGCCAGCAGCTTAAGCAATCCCTACGAGCAGTACTTC
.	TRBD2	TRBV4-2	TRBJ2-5	CASSQVSGGTQETQYF	TGTGCCAGCAGCCAAGTCAGCGGGGGGACACAAGAGACCCAGTACTTC
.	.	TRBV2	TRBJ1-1	CASSLGQNTEAFF	TGTGCCAGCAGTCTAGGACAGAACACTGAAGCTTTCTTT
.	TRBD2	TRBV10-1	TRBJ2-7	CASSDGGRAYEQYF	TGCGCCAGCAGTGATGGCGGGAGGGCCTACGAGCAGTACTTC
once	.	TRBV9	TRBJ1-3	CASSVEGSGNTIYF	TGTGCCAGCAGCGTAGAGGGGTCCGGAAACACCATATATTTT